This is a list of T cell receptor beta chains from one sample in a study of control samples from healthy donors and cancer patients. Clones were read by immunoSEQ multiplex PCR, and TCRdb kept only the in-frame ones, dropping some. The table includes over 100,000 clones, 90% detected once. The sequencing sample was made of blood. These receptors originate from a man aged 35-49 years in good health. CDR3s include the opening cysteine and the closing phenylalanine or tryptophan. Each record gives: D gene, J gene, V gene, clone size, CDR3 protein, CDR3 DNA. D genes are given only for firm matches. Only some rows state a clone size, as once, few, many or a class for expanded clones.

>-|TRBJ1-2|TRBV5-6|-
CASSLSGAPYYGYTF
TGTGCCAGCAGCTTGAGCGGGGCCCCATACTATGGCTACACCTTC
>TRBD2|TRBJ2-1|TRBV5-1|-
CASSALSGTRNNEQFF
TGCGCCAGCAGCGCGCTTAGCGGGACCCGGAACAATGAGCAGTTCTTC
>-|TRBJ1-5|TRBV6-1|once
CASSEALQATPNQPQHF
TGTGCCAGCAGTGAAGCGCTACAGGCCACTCCTAATCAGCCCCAGCATTTT
>-|TRBJ2-1|TRBV19|-
CASSNPRSGLNNEQFF
TGTGCCAGTAGTAATCCCAGGTCCGGACTGAACAATGAGCAGTTCTTC
>-|TRBJ1-2|TRBV5-4|-
CASSARGGGRGLYGYTF
TGTGCCAGCAGCGCCCGCGGTGGGGGGCGGGGTTTATATGGCTACACCTTC
>-|TRBJ2-5|TRBV7-9|-
CASSLWSAETQYF
TGTGCCAGCAGCTTATGGTCAGCGGAGACCCAGTACTTC
>-|TRBJ1-4|TRBV5-1|-
CASTNGGESNEKLFF
TGCGCCAGCACCAATGGGGGGGAGTCTAATGAAAAACTGTTTTTT
>TRBD2|TRBJ2-1|TRBV9|-
CASSVSGGFNNEQFF
TGTGCCAGCAGCGTCAGCGGGGGGTTTAACAATGAGCAGTTCTTC
>-|TRBJ2-3|TRBV29-1|-
CSAGNKDTQYF
TGCAGCGCTGGGAATAAGGATACGCAGTATTTT
>-|TRBJ1-1|TRBV9|-
CASSVGGINTEAFF
TGTGCCAGCAGCGTAGGGGGAATAAACACTGAAGCTTTCTTT
>-|TRBJ1-1|TRBV5-1|-
CASSLARVMNTEAFF
TGCGCCAGCAGCTTGGCGAGGGTAATGAACACTGAAGCTTTCTTT
>-|TRBJ2-5|TRBV6-1|-
CASSEPGGPQETQYF
TGTGCCAGCAGTGAACCCGGGGGCCCACAAGAGACCCAGTACTTC
>-|TRBJ1-3|TRBV10-3|-
CATLTGSNTIYF
TGTGCCACCTTGACAGGATCCAACACCATATATTTT
>-|TRBJ2-4|TRBV11-2|once
CASSLALGGDIQYF
TGTGCCAGCAGCTTGGCACTAGGGGGGGACATTCAGTACTTC
>-|TRBJ2-3|TRBV7-2|-
CAKGGLNTDTQYF
TGTGCCAAAGGGGGTTTGAACACAGATACGCAGTATTTT
>-|TRBJ2-7|TRBV30|-
CAWGNGPSYEQYF
TGTGCCTGGGGGAACGGGCCTAGCTACGAGCAGTACTTC
>TRBD1|TRBJ1-3|TRBV7-9|few
CASSYPGDRRAGNTIYF
TGTGCCAGCAGCTATCCTGGGGACAGAAGAGCTGGAAACACCATATATTTT
>-|TRBJ2-1|TRBV27|-
CASSQDRDNEQFF
TGTGCCAGCAGTCAAGACAGAGACAATGAGCAGTTCTTC
>TRBD1|TRBJ1-3|TRBV19|-
CASEQGPANTIYF
TGTGCCAGCGAACAGGGGCCGGCGAACACCATATATTTT
>-|TRBJ2-7|TRBV5-1|-
CASSLDSWEQYF
TGCGCCAGCAGCTTGGACAGCTGGGAGCAGTACTTC
>-|TRBJ2-5|TRBV5-1|-
CASRSGGAETQYF
TGCGCCAGCAGATCAGGGGGGGCAGAGACCCAGTACTTC
>TRBD2|TRBJ2-1|TRBV6-5|-
CASSGGLYNEQFF
TGTGCCAGTAGCGGGGGGCTCTACAATGAGCAGTTCTTC
>TRBD2|TRBJ2-7|TRBV3-1/TRBV3-2|once
CASSQETSGGSYEQYF
TGTGCCAGCAGCCAAGAAACTAGCGGGGGTTCCTACGAGCAGTACTTC
>-|TRBJ2-7|TRBV11-2|-
CASRRVQGPSYEQYF
TGTGCCAGCAGAAGAGTTCAGGGGCCGTCCTACGAGCAGTACTTC
>-|TRBJ1-1|TRBV24-1|-
CATSDFGNTEAFF
TGTGCCACCAGTGACTTTGGGAACACTGAAGCTTTCTTT
>-|TRBJ2-1|TRBV29-1|-
CSVEVRGSYNEQFF
TGCAGCGTTGAAGTTCGGGGATCCTACAATGAGCAGTTCTTC
>-|TRBJ1-1|TRBV29-1|-
CSAGTSIRNTEAFF
TGCAGCGCCGGGACTTCTATACGGAACACTGAAGCTTTCTTT
>TRBD1|TRBJ1-4|TRBV5-1|-
CASSWGTGGEKLFF
TGCGCCAGCAGCTGGGGGACAGGGGGTGAAAAACTGTTTTTT
>-|TRBJ1-3|TRBV5-1|few
CASSFSSSGNTIYF
TGCGCCAGCAGCTTTTCGAGCTCTGGAAACACCATATATTTT
>TRBD1|TRBJ1-1|TRBV5-1|-
CASSLQWDRVNTEAFF
TGCGCCAGCAGCTTACAATGGGACAGGGTGAACACTGAAGCTTTCTTT
>-|TRBJ1-6|TRBV10-3|-
CAISENRGANNSPLHF
TGTGCCATCAGTGAGAATCGTGGGGCCAATAATTCACCCCTCCACTTT
>TRBD1|TRBJ2-1|TRBV4-1|few
CASSPTGMSYNEQFF
TGCGCCAGCAGCCCGACAGGGATGTCCTACAATGAGCAGTTCTTC
>TRBD2|TRBJ2-5|TRBV11-1|-
CASTPPGREETQYF
TGTGCCAGCACCCCCCCTGGGAGGGAAGAGACCCAGTACTTC
>TRBD2|TRBJ2-1|TRBV6-5|-
CASSLLAGYNEQFF
TGTGCCAGCAGCCTCCTAGCGGGGTACAATGAGCAGTTCTTC
>-|TRBJ1-5|TRBV6-5|-
CASSSRAYQPQHF
TGTGCCAGCAGTTCGCGAGCTTATCAGCCCCAGCATTTT
>-|TRBJ1-3|TRBV7-9|once
CASSSRGITGNTIYF
TGTGCCAGCAGCTCCAGGGGAATCACCGGAAACACCATATATTTT
>-|TRBJ1-2|TRBV28|-
CASSPLGGLANYGYTF
TGTGCCAGCAGTCCCCTAGGCGGGCTAGCTAACTATGGCTACACCTTC
>-|TRBJ2-3|TRBV5-1|once
CASSLPDFTDTQYF
TGCGCCAGCAGCTTGCCCGATTTCACAGATACGCAGTATTTT